These 27 T cell receptor beta chains came from one sample sequenced in a study of spatial heterogeneity in lung cancer (dated by TCRdb to 2018 to 2020). The time point label, as the study defines it: blood at routine non-recurrence follow-up after resection. Receptor amplification or capture employed 5' RACE. Sequencing was carried out with a NextSeq 500. TCRdb ran its own pipeline on the public reads, namely fastp trimming at Q25 and MiXCR clone calling, and kept in-frame beta chains. Each CDR3 protein gets just one entry, which takes the most common genes and DNA from the rows behind it. For this sample the table gives 35,000 to 45,000 distinct CDR3 sequences, of which over 6.5% were detected only once. About 9.2% of the sample is held by the ten biggest clonotypes. This sample comprised PBMCs, obtained at follow-up. These receptors were obtained from a male donor with early-stage non-small cell lung cancer.

The chain is built from TRBV5-1 and TRBJ2-3; 8 bases are shared with TRBD1. The CDR3 consists of 15 residues. V shed 3 bases, J shed 3 bases, and the junction held 6 bases outside the gene matches. Germline V gene lookup returns CDR1 SGHRS and CDR2 YFSETQ. The CDR3 region has the DNA TGCGCCAGCAGCTCAGGACAGGGAAGGACAGATACGCAGTATTTT. Translation gives CASSSGQGRTDTQYF. Filled out from reference TRBV5-1 and TRBJ2-3, the complete variable domain reads KAGVTQTPRYLIKTRGQQVTLSCSPISGHRSVSWYQQTPGQGLQFLFEYFSETQRNKGNFPGRFSGRQFSNSRSEMNVSTLELGDSALYLCASSSGQGRTDTQYFGPGTRLTVL.

This clonotype occurred many times. V usage is TRBV7-9 and J usage is TRBJ2-7; 7 positions agree with TRBD2. Germline CDR1 reads SEHNR; CDR2 reads FQNEAQ (reference sequence). This CDR3 has 16 residues. Trimming cost V 5 bases and J 2 bases; bases outside gene matches: 12. CDR3 bases: TGTGCCAGCAGCGACCCCCGGGGGAGGGCCCCCTACGAGCAGTACTTC. Translation gives CASSDPRGRAPYEQYF.

There are many counts of this clonotype. This rearrangement joins TRBV7-9 to TRBJ1-1; D not certain. Germline V gene lookup returns CDR1 SEHNR and CDR2 FQNEAQ (reference sequence). The V end lost 5 bases, the J end lost 1 base, and 5 bases lay between the germline ends. The length of the CDR3 is 12 residues. CDR3 loop: CASSDENTEAFF. CDR3 coding DNA: TGTGCCAGCAGCGACGAGAACACTGAAGCTTTCTTT.

This clonotype was detected ten times or more. This chain connects TRBV30 to TRBJ2-7; 14 bases map to TRBD2. Trimming at V came to 2 bases and at J to 9 bases, leaving 6 bases not matched to a gene. CDR3 length: 14 amino acids. Per the germline V gene, CDR1 is GTSNPN and CDR2 is SVGIG (reference sequence). The CDR3 nucleotides are TGTGCCTGGAGTCTCTCGGGACTAGCGGGGGTGCAGTACTTC. Its protein product is CAWSLSGLAGVQYF.

This clonotype was observed many times. The chain links TRBV6-5 to TRBJ1-4; possibly TRBD1 for D (5 bases). This CDR3 comprises 18 residues. The germline V and J ends were trimmed by 8 bases and 2 bases, with 24 bases remaining between them. Germline V lookup: CDR1 MNHEY, CDR2 SVGAGI. In DNA form, the CDR3 reads TGTGCCAGCGGGATTCTTGGGCGCGGGACGGGTACTAATGAAAAACTGTTTTTT. Translating it yields CASGILGRGTGTNEKLFF.

This clonotype was counted many times. V gene TRBV28 combines with J gene TRBJ1-2; D uncertain. Germline-derived CDR1 and CDR2 are MDHEN and SYDVKM. This CDR3 contains 13 residues. Trimming stripped 6 bases from V and 2 bases from J, with 10 bases between. CDR3 sequence (DNA): TGTGCCAGCAGGATTACACCCAACTATGGCTACACCTTC. It codes for CASRITPNYGYTF.

About this clonotype itself: This sequence may be a read error, since a much larger clone differs from it by one base. The chain recombines TRBV27 with TRBJ1-2; D remains ambiguous. Germline V gene lookup returns CDR1 MNHEY and CDR2 SMNVEV (reference sequence). The CDR3 loop spans 14 amino acids. The CDR3 sequence: CVSSERTQGYGYTF. CDR3 in DNA: TGTGTCAGCAGTGAGCGGACGCAAGGCTATGGCTACACCTTC.

This clonotype was picked up a small number of times. This chain connects TRBV7-8 to TRBJ1-1, with a weak D call TRBD1 (5 bases). The CDR3 has 15 residues. Trimming stripped 0 bases from V and 3 bases from J, with 11 bases between. Germline CDR1 SGHVS, CDR2 FQNEAQ. This CDR3 is CASSLAGAGDTEAFF. The CDR3 region has the DNA TGTGCCAGCAGCTTAGCAGGGGCTGGGGACACTGAAGCTTTCTTT. Complete variable domain (other parts from reference TRBV7-8 and TRBJ1-1): GAGVSQSPRYKVAKRGQDVALRCDPISGHVSLFWYQQALGQGPEFLTYFQNEAQLDKSGLPSDRFFAERPEGSVSTLKIQRTQQEDSAVYLCASSLAGAGDTEAFFGQGTRLTVV.

Many counts were recorded for this clonotype. The chain is built from TRBV7-8 and TRBJ2-1; 7 nucleotides agree with TRBD2. Germline loops: CDR1 SGHVS, CDR2 FQNEAQ. CDR3 length equals 15 residues. Trimming at V came to 1 base and at J to 3 bases, leaving 3 bases not matched to a gene. As DNA, the CDR3 is TGTGCCAGCAGCTTAGTCGGGGGGAGCTACAATGAGCAGTTCTTC. Translating it yields CASSLVGGSYNEQFF.

This clonotype appeared many times. The chain employs TRBV5-5 and TRBJ2-1; no reliable D call. The V gene lost 4 bases and the J gene lost 7 bases, with 18 bases spanning the gap. Per germline, CDR1 SGHKS and CDR2 YYEKEE (reference sequence). This CDR3 has 15 amino acids. This CDR3 is CASSKSIFDGNEQFF. The CDR3 nucleotides read TGTGCCAGCAGCAAAAGCATTTTTGACGGGAATGAGCAGTTCTTC.

This clonotype was counted ten times or more. The chain joins TRBV5-1 to TRBJ2-4; D assignment may be TRBD1 or TRBD2 (6 bases each). The germline CDR1 and CDR2 sequences are SGHRS and YFSETQ. With 4 bases removed from V and 7 bases from J, the gap between germline ends came to 15 bases. The CDR3 is made up of 14 amino acids. CDR3 in DNA: TGCGCCAGCAGCGGAGGGACACTTGGGAACATTCAGTACTTC. Encoded protein: CASSGGTLGNIQYF.

This clonotype appeared many times. The chain carries TRBV7-9 and TRBJ1-4; 7 bases are shared with TRBD1. Germline CDR1 is SEHNR and CDR2 is FQNEAQ (reference sequence). This CDR3 comprises 14 residues. V lost 10 bases and J lost 7; bases outside the gene matches: 12. CDR3 bases: TGTGCCACCACAGTAGGGGGCCGGGGTGAAAAACTGTTTTTT. This sequence encodes CATTVGGRGEKLFF.

Regarding this clonotype: A much larger clone differs by one base, so this may be a read error. The chain couples TRBV6-2 or TRBV6-3 to TRBJ2-5, with 10 bases lining up with TRBD2. This CDR3 spans 14 amino acids. The V segment lost 10 bases and the J segment 4 bases; nucleotides outside the gene matches: 9. The germline gives CDR1 MNHEY, CDR2 SVGEGT. Here the CDR3 DNA reads TGTGCCATCACTAGCGGGGCCTGGGGAGAGACCCAGTACTTC. This sequence encodes CAITSGAWGETQYF.

This clonotype appeared many times. The CDR3 here is CASGLTGISNQPQHF. The CDR3, as DNA: TGTGCCAGCGGGTTGACAGGGATTAGCAATCAGCCCCAGCATTTT. V usage is TRBV2 and J usage is TRBJ1-5, with 7 bases that match TRBD1. The germline CDR1 and CDR2 sequences are SNHLY and FYNNEI. The CDR3 is made up of 15 amino acids. Trimming removed 8 bases from V and 0 bases from J; junction bases left unmatched: 7.

This clonotype was picked up many times. This chain links TRBV19 with TRBJ1-5, with 11 nucleotides matching TRBD1. Germline V CDR1 and CDR2: LNHDA, SQIVND (reference sequence). CDR3 length: 21 residues. Losses at the gene ends were 5 bases for V and 0 bases for J; bases not matched to a gene: 18. This CDR3 is CASSPQQVGQGEATSNQPQHF. CDR3 bases: TGTGCCAGTAGTCCGCAACAGGTGGGACAGGGGGAGGCCACTAGCAATCAGCCCCAGCATTTT.

This clonotype has ten or more counts. V gene TRBV7-2 combines with J gene TRBJ1-1, with no clear D. CDR3 length: 12 amino acids. Germline CDR1 reads SGHTA; CDR2 reads FQGNSA. Trimming removed 5 bases from V and 5 bases from J, with 9 bases in between. CDR3 protein: CASSGRATEAFF. CDR3 DNA sequence: TGTGCCAGCAGCGGTCGGGCAACTGAAGCTTTCTTT.

This clonotype came up many times. The chain employs TRBV18 and TRBJ2-5; TRBD1 matches at 10 bases. The J segment lost 4 bases and the V segment lost 1 base, leaving 3 bases of the junction unmatched. Germline CDR1 is KGHSH and CDR2 is LQKENI. The CDR3 is 15 residues long. CDR3 in DNA: TGTGCCAGCTCACCACGTGGACAGGGGGGAGAGACCCAGTACTTC. This codes for CASSPRGQGGETQYF.

This clonotype occurred many times. V is TRBV6-5 and J is TRBJ1-1; no firm D call. CDR1 is MNHEY, CDR2 SVGAGI, per germline. V shed 0 bases and J shed 0 bases, with 5 bases lying between them. The CDR3 length is 14 residues. The chain's CDR3 is CASSYSRVNTEAFF. CDR3 in DNA: TGTGCCAGCAGTTACTCGCGAGTGAACACTGAAGCTTTCTTT.

This clonotype appeared many times. This chain joins TRBV5-1 and TRBJ2-1, with TRBD1 identical over 8 bases. V dropped 4 bases and J dropped 7; count of bases not matched to a gene: 10. The CDR3 loop spans 15 amino acids. Germline CDR1 SGHRS, CDR2 YFSETQ. The CDR3 sequence: CASSGGTGGRNEQFF. The DNA for the CDR3 is TGCGCCAGCAGCGGGGGGACAGGCGGTAGGAATGAGCAGTTCTTC.

This clonotype was detected many times. The chain carries TRBV27 and TRBJ1-5; tentatively, D is TRBD1 (5 bases). CDR1 is MNHEY and CDR2 is SMNVEV in the germline V gene (reference sequence). V lost 4 bases and J 7 bases, leaving 11 bases between the germline ends. The CDR3 runs 13 residues. CDR3: CASSYQGRQPQHF. The CDR3 coding sequence is TGTGCCAGCAGTTATCAGGGTCGGCAGCCCCAGCATTTT.

Many counts were recorded for this clonotype. This chain links TRBV7-9 with TRBJ1-5; a weak D match, TRBD1 (6 bases). Trimming took off 1 base at V and 3 bases at J, with 10 bases between the two ends. CDR1 and CDR2 (germline): SEHNR, FQNEAQ (reference sequence). The CDR3 sequence is 15 residues long. CDR3 bases: TGTGCCAGCAGCTTAGGAACAGGGCCCAATCAGCCCCAGCATTTT. This codes for CASSLGTGPNQPQHF. Based on the CDR3 plus reference TRBV7-9 and TRBJ1-5, the full variable domain is DTGVSQNPRHKITKRGQNVTFRCDPISEHNRLYWYRQTLGQGPEFLTYFQNEAQLEKSRLLSDRFSAERPKGSFSTLEIQRTEQGDSAMYLCASSLGTGPNQPQHFGDGTRLSIL.

This clonotype was counted a few times. The J gene is TRBJ2-7, the V gene TRBV29-1; possible D gene TRBD1, 6 bases. The CDR3 has 12 residues. Germline V lookup: CDR1 SQVTM, CDR2 ANQGSEA. The V and J ends lost 4 bases and 6 bases respectively, with 13 bases between them. In nucleotides, the CDR3 is TGCAGCGTTGCCCCCTTAGGGGGCGAGCAGTACTTC. Protein: CSVAPLGGEQYF.

This clonotype was seen repeatedly, ten times or more. The chain links TRBV29-1 to TRBJ2-7; 9 positions match TRBD1. The junction had 7 bases not matched to a gene; V was cut back by 5 bases and J by 5 bases. The CDR3 extends over 13 amino acids. Germline V gene lookup returns CDR1 SQVTM and CDR2 ANQGSEA. CDR3 bases: TGCAGCGTTCGGGGACAGGGTAAGGACGAGCAGTACTTC. Its protein is CSVRGQGKDEQYF.

V usage is TRBV18 and J usage is TRBJ1-5; unclear D gene. Trimming shortened V by 0 bases and J by 5 bases, and 2 bases separated the two germline ends. The germline V gene encodes CDR1 KGHSH and CDR2 LQKENI. The CDR3 has 12 amino acids. CDR3 in amino acids: CASSPPDQPQHF. CDR3 in DNA: TGTGCCAGCTCACCACCTGATCAGCCCCAGCATTTT.

This clonotype has a count of ten or more. The chain employs TRBV6-5 and TRBJ1-3; maybe TRBD1 (5 bases). Germline V CDR1 and CDR2: MNHEY, SVGAGI. CDR3 length: 17 residues. The V and J ends lost 6 bases and 0 bases respectively, with 18 bases between them. The CDR3 coding sequence is TGTGCCAGCAGCTCAGACAGAGCTGTTGCCTCTGGAAACACCATATATTTT. Translating it yields CASSSDRAVASGNTIYF.

This clonotype was observed at least ten times. This chain links TRBV24-1 with TRBJ2-2, with D maybe TRBD2 (5 bases). Germline V CDR1 and CDR2: KGHDR, SFDVKD. The CDR3 is 16 amino acids. V was pared by 4 bases and J by 1 base, with 12 bases between. CDR3 in DNA: TGTGCCACCAGTGAAGGGAGTAGAGGGAACACCGGGGAGCTGTTTTTT. Protein: CATSEGSRGNTGELFF.

This clonotype was counted ten times or more. The rearrangement joins TRBV2 to TRBJ2-2; D gene ambiguous. The V end was cut by 6 bases, the J end by 6 bases, with 14 bases between. The germline V gene has CDR1 SNHLY and CDR2 FYNNEI. The CDR3 is 14 amino acids. The CDR3 DNA reads as TGTGCCAGCAGCCCCGGTCCGGTCGCCGGGGAGCTGTTTTTT. This sequence encodes CASSPGPVAGELFF.